The sample holds a few counts of the clone carrying this T cell receptor (beta chain). The sample belongs to a study of blood T cells in healthy people across ages. A second PCR, run for about 6 to 12 cycles, used a sample-barcoded 5' primer plus a J-beta primer mix. TCRdb recomputed calls from the 5' RACE reads with MiXCR, one row per CDR3 protein. The repertoire holds some 920,000 distinct CDR3 sequences, with roughly 47% as singletons. The germline V gene encodes CDR1 SGHRS and CDR2 YFSETQ. V gave up 0 bases and J gave up 2 bases, with 5 bases separating them. This CDR3 spans 13 amino acids. This clonotype originated in an older woman in good health. The specimen was blood. This chain uses TRBV5-1 with TRBJ2-5, with D hard to call. This chain's CDR3 is CASSLEGQETQYF. The CDR3 region has the DNA TGCGCCAGCAGCTTGGAAGGGCAAGAGACCCAGTACTTC.